One and the same sample provided the 9 T cell receptor beta chains below, sequenced in a study of OX40 agonist ivuxolimab in advanced cancers. The table came from immunoSEQ multiplex PCR; TCRdb's copy has only in-frame clones and leaves some out. The sample shows tens of thousands of clones, over 80% of them seen only once. The sample consisted of CD4+ or CD8+ T cells sorted from blood, taken in a trial of the OX40 agonist ivuxolimab. Receptors originate from an adult with an advanced solid tumor such as melanoma, head and neck, liver or kidney cancer.

This chain connects TRBV28 to TRBJ1-1; 11 bases map to TRBD1. J lost 7 bases, V lost 5 bases, and 3 bases had no gene match. The CDR3 has 13 residues. Germline V gene lookup returns CDR1 MDHEN and CDR2 SYDVKM. CDR3 nucleotides: TGTGCCAGCAGTCGGACAGGGGGCTTTGAAGCTTTCTTT. Protein: CASSRTGGFEAFF.

This clone is a singleton in its sample. The V and J genes are TRBV10-3 and TRBJ2-3, with 9 positions matching TRBD2. CDR3 length equals 14 residues. Losses at the gene ends were 5 bases for V and 3 bases for J; bases not matched to a gene: 3. Germline V gene data show CDR1 as ENHRY and CDR2 as SYGVKD. The CDR3 bases are TGTGCCATCAGTTTAGCGGGAGTAACAGATACGCAGTATTTT. As protein: CAISLAGVTDTQYF.

The V gene is TRBV19, the J gene TRBJ2-2; D is possibly TRBD2 (5 bases). The CDR3 runs 15 residues. The V gene's germline CDR1 is LNHDA and CDR2 SQIVND (reference sequence). V was shortened by 7 bases and J by 8 bases, with 20 bases between the two germline ends. CDR3 sequence: CASTHNSWEYGELFF. Written as DNA, the CDR3 is TGTGCCAGTACCCATAACTCTTGGGAGTATGGGGAGCTGTTTTTT.

The chain links TRBV5-6 to TRBJ2-3; D remains unclear. Germline V CDR1 and CDR2: SGHDT, YYEEEE. CDR3 length equals 13 residues. V lost 2 bases and J lost 2, with 6 bases in between. CDR3 nucleotides: TGTGCCAGCAGCTTCCTAGACACAGATACGCAGTATTTT. Protein: CASSFLDTDTQYF. The variable domain in full, completed from reference TRBV5-6 and TRBJ2-3, reads DAGVTQSPTHLIKTRGQQVTLRCSPKSGHDTVSWYQQALGQGPQFIFQYYEEEERQRGNFPDRFSGHQFPNYSSELNVNALLLGDSALYLCASSFLDTDTQYFGPGTRLTVL.

The V call is TRBV11-2, the J call TRBJ2-5; no firm D call. The assigned J gene may be wrong: the sequence end matches TRBJ2-7 better. This CDR3 is built from 12 residues. Per the germline V gene, CDR1 is SGHAT and CDR2 is FQNNGV. CDR3 protein: CASSLGSYEQYF. The DNA of the CDR3 is TGTGCCAGCAGCTTAGGATCCTACGAGCAGTACTTC.

This clone was detected once. This chain connects TRBV4-3 to TRBJ2-7; the match to TRBD1 covers 8 bases. CDR3 length equals 16 residues. Germline CDR1 reads LGHNA; CDR2 reads YSLEER. V shed 4 bases and J 1 base; nucleotides not matched to a gene: 9. In DNA form, the CDR3 reads TGCGCCAGCAGCCCTAGGGCAGGACAGGGTTCCTACGAGCAGTACTTC. This sequence encodes CASSPRAGQGSYEQYF.

The chain joins TRBV6-1 to TRBJ1-6, with D unresolved. CDR1 and CDR2 from the germline V gene are MNHNS and SASEGT. The CDR3 loop spans 17 amino acids. Trimming shortened V by 3 bases and J by 5 bases, and 17 bases separated the two germline ends. CDR3 coding DNA: TGTGCCAGCAGTGACCGAGATGGAAGGGTAGATAATTCACCCCTCCACTTT. Amino acids: CASSDRDGRVDNSPLHF.

This chain links TRBV2 with TRBJ1-1; 8 nucleotides line up with TRBD1. The ends lost 4 bases at V and 3 bases at J; junction bases unmatched: 4. The germline gives CDR1 SNHLY, CDR2 FYNNEI. The CDR3 runs to 14 residues. This CDR3 reads CASSVNRGDTEAFF. CDR3 bases: TGTGCCAGCAGTGTCAACAGGGGGGACACTGAAGCTTTCTTT.

V and J are TRBV30 and TRBJ1-2, with 7 bases aligning to TRBD1. The CDR3 consists of 15 residues. V gave up 2 bases and J gave up 0 bases; unmatched junction bases: 6. Germline CDR1 is GTSNPN and CDR2 is SVGIG (reference sequence). As DNA, the CDR3 is TGTGCCTGGAGTTTAGGGGGCCTGGCTAACTATGGCTACACCTTC. It specifies CAWSLGGLANYGYTF.